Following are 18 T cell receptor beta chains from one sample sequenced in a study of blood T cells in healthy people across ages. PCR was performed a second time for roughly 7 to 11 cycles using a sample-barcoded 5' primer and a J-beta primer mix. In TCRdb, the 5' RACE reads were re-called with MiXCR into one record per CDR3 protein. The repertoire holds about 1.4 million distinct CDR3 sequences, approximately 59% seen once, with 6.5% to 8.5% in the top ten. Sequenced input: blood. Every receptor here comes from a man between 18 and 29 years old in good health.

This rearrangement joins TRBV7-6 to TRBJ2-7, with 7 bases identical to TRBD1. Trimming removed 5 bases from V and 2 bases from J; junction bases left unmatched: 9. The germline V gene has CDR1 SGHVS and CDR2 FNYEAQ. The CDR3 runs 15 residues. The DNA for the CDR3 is TGTGCCAGCAGCCGAAGTGGACAGGTCACCTACGAGCAGTACTTC. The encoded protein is CASSRSGQVTYEQYF. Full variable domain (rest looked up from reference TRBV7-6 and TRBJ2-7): GAGVSQSPRYKVTKRGQDVALRCDPISGHVSLYWYRQALGQGPEFLTYFNYEAQQDKSGLPNDRFSAERPEGSISTLTIQRTEQRDSAMYRCASSRSGQVTYEQYFGPGTRLTVT.

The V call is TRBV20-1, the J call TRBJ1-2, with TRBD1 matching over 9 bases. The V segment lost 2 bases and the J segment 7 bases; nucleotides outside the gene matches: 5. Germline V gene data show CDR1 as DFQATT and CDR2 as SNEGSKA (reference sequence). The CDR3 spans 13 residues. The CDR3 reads CSARSYRGLGYTF. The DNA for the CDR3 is TGCAGTGCTAGATCTTACAGGGGGCTTGGCTACACCTTC.

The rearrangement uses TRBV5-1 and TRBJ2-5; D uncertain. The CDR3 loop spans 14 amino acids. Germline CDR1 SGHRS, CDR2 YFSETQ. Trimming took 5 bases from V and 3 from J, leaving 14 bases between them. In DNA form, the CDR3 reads TGCGCCAGCAGTCCAGACGGATTTGAAGAGACCCAGTACTTC. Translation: CASSPDGFEETQYF.

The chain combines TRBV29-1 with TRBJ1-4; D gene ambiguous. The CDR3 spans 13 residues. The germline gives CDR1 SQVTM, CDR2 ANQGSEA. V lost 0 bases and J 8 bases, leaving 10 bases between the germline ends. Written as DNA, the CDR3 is TGCAGCGTTGAAGAGGGTGGCCCAGAAAAACTGTTTTTT. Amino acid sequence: CSVEEGGPEKLFF. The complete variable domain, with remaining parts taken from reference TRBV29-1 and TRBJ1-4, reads SAVISQKPSRDICQRGTSLTIQCQVDSQVTMMFWYRQQPGQSLTLIATANQGSEATYESGFVIDKFPISRPNLTFSTLTVSNMSPEDSSIYLCSVEEGGPEKLFFGSGTQLSVL.

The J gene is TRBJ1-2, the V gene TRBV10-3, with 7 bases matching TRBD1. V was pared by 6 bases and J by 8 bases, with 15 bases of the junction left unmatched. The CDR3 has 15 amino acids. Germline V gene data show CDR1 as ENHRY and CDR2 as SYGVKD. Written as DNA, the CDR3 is TGTGCCATCAGCGCATCCGCCGAGACAGGGCAGGGCTACACCTTC. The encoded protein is CAISASAETGQGYTF.

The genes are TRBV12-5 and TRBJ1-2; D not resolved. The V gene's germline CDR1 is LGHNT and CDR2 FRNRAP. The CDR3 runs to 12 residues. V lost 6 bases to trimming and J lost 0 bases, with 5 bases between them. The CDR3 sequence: CASGQTNYGYTF. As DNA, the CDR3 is TGTGCTAGTGGACAGACTAACTATGGCTACACCTTC.

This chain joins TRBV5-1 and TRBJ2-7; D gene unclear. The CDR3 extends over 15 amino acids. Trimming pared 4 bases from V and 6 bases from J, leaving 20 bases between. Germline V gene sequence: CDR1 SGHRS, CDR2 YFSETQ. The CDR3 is CASSPTSLEDGEQYF. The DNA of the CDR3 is TGCGCCAGCAGCCCGACGAGTCTAGAAGACGGCGAGCAGTACTTC.

CDR3 sequence (DNA): TGTGCCAGCAGCTTTACGCAGTTTAACACTGAAGCTTTCTTT. Translated, it gives CASSFTQFNTEAFF. This chain links TRBV5-4 with TRBJ1-1; D is unclear. Germline values: CDR1 SGHNT, CDR2 YYREEE (reference sequence). The CDR3 is 14 residues long. V gave up 2 bases and J gave up 2 bases, with 10 bases separating them.

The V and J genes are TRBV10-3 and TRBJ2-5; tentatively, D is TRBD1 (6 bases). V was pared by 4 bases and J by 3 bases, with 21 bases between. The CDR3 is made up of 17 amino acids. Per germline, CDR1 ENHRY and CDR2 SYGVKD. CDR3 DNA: TGTGCCATCAGTGCAATAATGACAGGCCAGGCGAAAGAGACCCAGTACTTC. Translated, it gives CAISAIMTGQAKETQYF.

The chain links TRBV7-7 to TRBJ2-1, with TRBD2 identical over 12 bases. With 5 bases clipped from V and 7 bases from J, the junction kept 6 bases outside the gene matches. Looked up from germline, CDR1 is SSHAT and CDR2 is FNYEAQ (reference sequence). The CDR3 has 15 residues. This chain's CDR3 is CASSPMGTSGNEQFF. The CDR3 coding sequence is TGTGCCAGCAGCCCCATGGGGACTAGCGGGAATGAGCAGTTCTTC.

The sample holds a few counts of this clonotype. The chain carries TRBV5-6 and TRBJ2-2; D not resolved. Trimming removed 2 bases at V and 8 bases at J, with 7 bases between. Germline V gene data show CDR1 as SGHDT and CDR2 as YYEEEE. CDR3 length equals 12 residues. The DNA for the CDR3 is TGTGCCAGCAGCTTCGGTGGTGGGGAGCTGTTTTTT. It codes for CASSFGGGELFF.

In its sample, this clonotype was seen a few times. The CDR3 protein is CASSLTHFGTANTEAFF. CDR3 DNA sequence: TGCGCCAGCAGCCTCACACATTTCGGGACAGCTAACACTGAAGCTTTCTTT. The V gene is TRBV4-3, the J gene TRBJ1-1; 7 nucleotides align to TRBD1. Germline lookup yields CDR1 LGHNA and CDR2 YSLEER. V shed 4 bases and J 2 bases; nucleotides not matched to a gene: 13. This CDR3 is built from 17 residues.

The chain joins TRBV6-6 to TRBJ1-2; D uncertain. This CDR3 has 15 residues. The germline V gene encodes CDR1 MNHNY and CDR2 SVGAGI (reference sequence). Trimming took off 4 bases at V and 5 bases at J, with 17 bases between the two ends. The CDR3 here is CASSSNRADKYGYTF. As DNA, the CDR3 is TGTGCCAGCAGTTCCAACCGGGCGGATAAGTATGGCTACACCTTC.

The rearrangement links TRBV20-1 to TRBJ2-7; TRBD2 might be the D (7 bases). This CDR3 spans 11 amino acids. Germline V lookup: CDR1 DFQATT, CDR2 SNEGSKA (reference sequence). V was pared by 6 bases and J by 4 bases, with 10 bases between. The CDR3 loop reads CSAGGQYEQYF. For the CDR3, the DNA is TGCAGTGCCGGGGGGCAGTACGAGCAGTACTTC.

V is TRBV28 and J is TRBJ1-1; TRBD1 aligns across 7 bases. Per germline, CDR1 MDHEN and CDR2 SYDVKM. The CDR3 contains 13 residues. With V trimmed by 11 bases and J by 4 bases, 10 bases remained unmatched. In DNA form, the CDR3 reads TGTGCCTCTGAAAGGGGGCCGGTCACTGAAGCTTTCTTT. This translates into CASERGPVTEAFF.

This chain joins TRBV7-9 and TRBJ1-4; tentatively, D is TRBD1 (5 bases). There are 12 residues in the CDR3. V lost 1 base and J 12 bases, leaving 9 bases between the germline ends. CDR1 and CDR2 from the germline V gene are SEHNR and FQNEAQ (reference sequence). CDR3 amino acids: CASSLEGRELFF. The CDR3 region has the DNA TGTGCCAGCAGCTTAGAGGGGAGGGAACTGTTTTTT. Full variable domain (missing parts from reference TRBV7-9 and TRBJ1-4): DTGVSQNPRHKITKRGQNVTFRCDPISEHNRLYWYRQTLGQGPEFLTYFQNEAQLEKSRLLSDRFSAERPKGSFSTLEIQRTEQGDSAMYLCASSLEGRELFFGSGTQLSVL.

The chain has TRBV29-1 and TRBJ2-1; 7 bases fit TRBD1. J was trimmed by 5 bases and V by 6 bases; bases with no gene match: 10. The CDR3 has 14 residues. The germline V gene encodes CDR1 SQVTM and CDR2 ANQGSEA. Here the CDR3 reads CSVAGGLINNEQFF. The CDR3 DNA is TGCAGCGTCGCAGGGGGATTAATTAACAATGAGCAGTTCTTC.

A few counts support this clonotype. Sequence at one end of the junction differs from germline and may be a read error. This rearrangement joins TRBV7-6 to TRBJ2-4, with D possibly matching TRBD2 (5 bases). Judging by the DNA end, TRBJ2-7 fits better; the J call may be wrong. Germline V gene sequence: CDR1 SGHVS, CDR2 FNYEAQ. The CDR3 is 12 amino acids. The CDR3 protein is CASSLAPDEQYF. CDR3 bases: TGTGCCAGCAGCCTAGCCCCGGACGAGCAGTACTTC.